This T cell receptor beta chain was identified in a study of shared clonotypes between healthy human individuals. V was pared by 3 bases and J by 4 bases, with 18 bases between. This CDR3 is built from 17 residues. Germline V gene sequence: CDR1 KGHSH, CDR2 LQKENI. Several immunoSEQ plates held equal portions of the genomic DNA taken from each subset. The repertoire was sequenced with immunoSEQ multiplex PCR; TCRdb's copy has only in-frame clones and lacks some. The table has roughly 640,000 clones, around 97% seen once. The chain joins TRBV18 to TRBJ2-2, with D possibly being TRBD2 (6 bases). The TCR comes from a woman younger than 45 in good health. Source material: naive CD4+ T cells sorted from blood. The subset here: CD45RA+ positively selected. CDR3 protein: CASSPNRGTRGTGELFF. The CDR3 DNA reads TGTGCCAGCTCACCTAATCGCGGGACTCGAGGCACCGGGGAGCTGTTTTTT.